This TCR beta chain was identified during a study of T cells in Graves' hyperthyroidism and ophthalmopathy. CDR1 is MDHEN and CDR2 is SYDVKM in the germline V gene. The V and J ends lost 4 bases and 4 bases respectively, with 11 bases between them. The CDR3 runs to 14 residues. This clonotype has ten or more counts. The CDR3 regions of TCR beta were amplified from RNA transcripts. Initially, a first-round RT-PCR of the TCR CDR3 employed the HTBI primer set. TCRdb independently ran MiXCR on the multiplex PCR reads; one entry per CDR3 protein. The data show 350,000 to 500,000 distinct CDR3 sequences, approximately 14% seen once.

This TCR was sampled from a young woman with Graves' hyperthyroidism. This chain uses TRBV28 with TRBJ1-3; D might be TRBD1 (5 bases). The source material was blood. The CDR3 protein is CASSWGDVGNTIYF. CDR3 DNA sequence: TGTGCCAGCAGTTGGGGGGACGTCGGAAACACCATATATTTT. Filled out from reference TRBV28 and TRBJ1-3, the complete variable domain reads DVKVTQSSRYLVKRTGEKVFLECVQDMDHENMFWYRQDPGLGLRLIYFSYDVKMKEKGDIPEGYSVSREKKERFSLILESASTNQTSMYLCASSWGDVGNTIYFGEGSWLTVV.